One and the same sample provided the 18 T cell receptor beta chains below, sequenced in a study of blood T cells in healthy people across ages. Sample-barcoded 5' priming and a J-beta primer mix drove a second PCR of 7 to 11 cycles. In TCRdb, the 5' RACE reads were re-called with MiXCR into one record per CDR3 protein. The sample lists fewer than 900,000 distinct CDR3 sequences, around 46% seen once, with roughly 19% in the top ten. Sequencing input: blood. The receptors were gathered from a woman aged 55-70 years in good health.

This chain's CDR3 is CASRKQGSKADTQYF. CDR3 DNA sequence: TGTGCCAGCAGGAAACAGGGGTCGAAAGCAGATACGCAGTATTTT. The genes are TRBV2 and TRBJ2-3; 7 bases map to TRBD1. The CDR3 totals 15 residues. Trimming cost V 6 bases and J 4 bases; bases outside gene matches: 10. The V gene's germline CDR1 is SNHLY and CDR2 FYNNEI.

This sequence joins TRBV15 and TRBJ2-5; TRBD1 might be the D (6 bases). The ends were cut back, 1 base at V and 1 base at J, with 10 bases in the middle. The germline CDR1 and CDR2 sequences are LNHNV and YYDKDF (reference sequence). CDR3 size: 15 residues. The CDR3 nucleotides are TGTGCCACCAGCAGAGTCCTGGACAGCCAAGAGACCCAGTACTTC. This translates into CATSRVLDSQETQYF. The variable domain in full, with the rest retrieved from reference TRBV15 and TRBJ2-5, is DAMVIQNPRYQVTQFGKPVTLSCSQTLNHNVMYWYQQKSSQAPKLLFHYYDKDFNNEADTPDNFQSRRPNTSFCFLDIRSPGLGDTAMYLCATSRVLDSQETQYFGPGTRLLVL.

This clonotype has a count of ten or more. V gene TRBV5-1 combines with J gene TRBJ2-7, with 8 bases aligning to TRBD1. The CDR3 is made up of 15 amino acids. The V segment lost 4 bases and the J segment 2 bases; nucleotides outside the gene matches: 8. The germline V gene has CDR1 SGHRS and CDR2 YFSETQ. The CDR3 region is CASSLSGQDPYEQYF. CDR3 in DNA: TGCGCCAGCAGCCTCTCGGGACAGGACCCCTACGAGCAGTACTTC.

This clonotype is a singleton in its sample. The chain joins TRBV7-6 to TRBJ2-7, with D maybe TRBD1 (6 bases). In germline, CDR1 is SGHVS, CDR2 FNYEAQ. V was clipped by 1 base and J by 10 bases, with 17 bases between them. CDR3 length: 14 residues. The CDR3 region has the DNA TGTGCCAGCAGCTTAGGCCAGGGGTGGGAGATCCAGTACTTC. The encoded protein is CASSLGQGWEIQYF.

The sample holds many counts of this clonotype. This chain joins TRBV14 and TRBJ2-5, with D possibly TRBD1 on 5 matching bases. The CDR3 length is 13 residues. Germline V lookup: CDR1 SGHDN, CDR2 FVKESK. V shed 6 bases and J shed 1 base, with 9 bases lying between them. The CDR3 is CASSLRVQETQYF. The CDR3 DNA follows: TGTGCCAGCAGTCTCAGGGTCCAAGAGACCCAGTACTTC.

The table lists this clonotype with many counts. This could be a read error, since a much larger clone is one nucleotide away. The gene calls are TRBV7-3 and TRBJ2-5; D is ambiguous. The V end lost 0 bases, the J end lost 11 bases, and 19 bases lay between the germline ends. The germline V gene encodes CDR1 SGHTA and CDR2 FQGTGA. The CDR3 runs to 15 residues. The CDR3 bases are TGTGCCAGCAGCTTAACGATCGCCAGGTACAATGAGCAGTACTTC. This encodes CASSLTIARYNEQYF.

The V gene is TRBV5-1, the J gene TRBJ2-7, with 11 bases aligning to TRBD2. Germline-derived CDR1 and CDR2 are SGHRS and YFSETQ. The ends lost 6 bases at V and 2 bases at J; junction bases unmatched: 4. The CDR3 consists of 14 residues. For the CDR3, the DNA is TGCGCCAGCACCAATAGCGGGGGGGCCTACGAGCAGTACTTC. This gives the protein CASTNSGGAYEQYF.

The chain carries TRBV20-1 and TRBJ1-2; TRBD1 matches at 7 bases. With V trimmed by 3 bases and J by 3 bases, 1 base remained unmatched. The CDR3 has 12 amino acids. CDR1 and CDR2 from the germline V gene are DFQATT and SNEGSKA (reference sequence). CDR3 in DNA: TGCAGTGCTAGTACAGGGGACTATGGCTACACCTTC. It encodes CSASTGDYGYTF.

The V gene is TRBV6-1, the J gene TRBJ2-3, with TRBD1 matching 7 bases. This CDR3 contains 15 residues. V shed 1 base and J 4 bases; nucleotides not matched to a gene: 5. Germline assignment: CDR1 MNHNS and CDR2 SASEGT. CDR3: CASSEDWTGSDTQYF. In DNA form, the CDR3 reads TGTGCCAGCAGTGAAGACTGGACAGGATCAGATACGCAGTATTTT.

This clonotype has more than one count but fewer than ten. The chain links TRBV18 to TRBJ2-7; 8 bases align to TRBD1. The germline V gene has CDR1 KGHSH and CDR2 LQKENI. This CDR3 comprises 12 residues. Losses at the gene ends were 6 bases for V and 6 bases for J; bases not matched to a gene: 4. CDR3 amino acids: CASSQQGGEQYF. For the CDR3, the DNA is TGTGCCAGCTCCCAACAGGGGGGCGAGCAGTACTTC.

The CDR3 sequence: CASSSQVRQFF. The CDR3 DNA is TGTGCCAGCAGCTCTCAGGTGAGACAGTTCTTC. This chain joins TRBV11-2 and TRBJ2-1, with no clear D. The V gene lost 4 bases and the J gene lost 13 bases, with 11 bases spanning the gap. This CDR3 has 11 residues. CDR1 is SGHAT and CDR2 is FQNNGV in the germline V gene.

The V and J genes are TRBV6-2 or TRBV6-3 and TRBJ2-2, with D perhaps matching TRBD2 (6 bases). The CDR3 has 19 amino acids. The germline V gene has CDR1 MNHEY and CDR2 SVGEGT. The V end lost 10 bases, the J end lost 5 bases, and 32 bases lay between the germline ends. The CDR3, as DNA: TGTGCCACTCTTCACGGGGGAGCCGATGCCCCGAGAGGTACCGGGGAGCTGTTTTTT. The encoded protein is CATLHGGADAPRGTGELFF.

The chain employs TRBV9 and TRBJ2-1; 14 positions agree with TRBD2. Germline V gene data show CDR1 as SGDLS and CDR2 as YYNGEE. Trimming cost V 3 bases and J 13 bases; bases outside gene matches: 21. This CDR3 region has 19 residues. This CDR3 is CASSAGRLAGGPFGETQFF. Written as DNA, the CDR3 is TGTGCCAGCAGCGCTGGCCGACTAGCGGGGGGGCCGTTTGGAGAGACCCAGTTCTTC.

There are a few counts of this clonotype. The V gene is TRBV4-2, the J gene TRBJ2-7; TRBD1 or TRBD2 may be the D gene (6 bases each). Germline V lookup: CDR1 LGHNA, CDR2 YNFKEQ. Trimming stripped 1 base from V and 1 base from J, with 17 bases between. The CDR3 is made up of 17 amino acids. The CDR3 sequence is CASSQVDWGAVSYEQYF. The DNA of the CDR3 is TGTGCCAGCAGCCAAGTGGACTGGGGGGCCGTATCCTACGAGCAGTACTTC.

The chain combines TRBV29-1 with TRBJ1-1; no clear D. CDR1 is SQVTM and CDR2 is ANQGSEA in the germline V gene. The CDR3 is 13 amino acids. Trimming took 7 bases from V and 1 from J, leaving 13 bases between them. The CDR3 spells CSARELENTEAFF. The CDR3 DNA reads TGCAGCGCGAGAGAGCTGGAGAACACTGAAGCTTTCTTT.

This clonotype came up once. This sequence joins TRBV27 and TRBJ2-4; D may be TRBD1 or TRBD2 (5 bases each). Gene TRBJ2-7 matches the end of the DNA better, so the J call may be wrong. This CDR3 comprises 16 residues. CDR1 and CDR2 from the germline V gene are MNHEY and SMNVEV (reference sequence). CDR3 sequence: CASSPPGRNPTYEQYF. The CDR3 DNA follows: TGTGCCAGCAGTCCACCGGGACGGAACCCAACCTACGAGCAGTACTTC.

This clonotype was seen more than once but under ten times. The rearrangement uses TRBV9 and TRBJ2-5, with 13 bases aligning to TRBD2. The CDR3 has 18 residues. From germline, CDR1 is SGDLS and CDR2 YYNGEE. Trimming took 0 bases from V and 1 from J; bases not matched to a gene: 6. CDR3 in DNA: TGTGCCAGCAGCGTAGCCGGGGGGACTAGCGGGATCCAAGAGACCCAGTACTTC. Its protein is CASSVAGGTSGIQETQYF.

The chain combines TRBV7-3 with TRBJ1-1; no firm D call. Germline V CDR1 and CDR2: SGHTA, FQGTGA. Trimming shortened V by 5 bases and J by 4 bases, and 14 bases separated the two germline ends. CDR3 length equals 14 residues. The CDR3 coding sequence is TGTGCCAGCAGCCCCTCACAGACACCCACTGAAGCTTTCTTT. The encoded protein is CASSPSQTPTEAFF. Based on the CDR3 plus reference TRBV7-3 and TRBJ1-1, the full variable domain is GAGVSQTPSNKVTEKGKYVELRCDPISGHTALYWYRQSLGQGPEFLIYFQGTGAADDSGLPNDRFFAVRPEGSVSTLKIQRTERGDSAVYLCASSPSQTPTEAFFGQGTRLTVV.